Here is one T cell receptor (beta chain) with its context. The antigen remains undetermined. This sample stems from a study of cytomegalovirus exposure and HLA in healthy donors. Overall study findings and caveats: What a later analysis showed was that several of the most significant clusters appeared linked to common viral pathogens. Later on, an analysis tied some 17,000 TCR beta sequences to HLA alleles at 0.05 false discovery rate.

V was clipped by 0 bases and J by 4 bases; unmatched bases: 10. The CDR3 sequence is 18 residues long. CDR1 SGHRS and CDR2 YFSETQ come from the germline V gene. The PCR used 60 Vbeta and 13 Jbeta primers. Method: immunoSEQ multiplex PCR; TCRdb's copy keeps in-frame clones and lacks some. The sample has 200,000 to 250,000 clones, roughly 80% seen once. The sequenced sample was PBMCs. The chain couples TRBV5-1 to TRBJ2-3, with 11 bases aligning to TRBD2. The clonotype comes from a man aged 30 to 45 in good health and CMV-seronegative. The CDR3 DNA follows: TGCGCCAGCAGCTTGGATCTAGCGGGGGGCTCAGGCGCAGATACGCAGTATTTT. It codes for CASSLDLAGGSGADTQYF. The whole variable domain, filled in from reference TRBV5-1 and TRBJ2-3, reads KAGVTQTPRYLIKTRGQQVTLSCSPISGHRSVSWYQQTPGQGLQFLFEYFSETQRNKGNFPGRFSGRQFSNSRSEMNVSTLELGDSALYLCASSLDLAGGSGADTQYFGPGTRLTVL.